This T cell receptor beta chain was recovered during a study of shared clonotypes between healthy human individuals. Genomic DNA belonging to each subset was distributed in equal measure over several immunoSEQ plates. The data were produced by immunoSEQ multiplex PCR, yet TCRdb's version contains in-frame clones alone and is incomplete. The sample lists 2 million to 2.5 million clones, around 95% seen once, with roughly 0.13% in the top ten. The CDR3 is made up of 16 amino acids. Free of recent acute infections or vaccinations, the donors were healthy HIV-negative adults. Only Caucasian adults living in Nashville, Tennessee made up the donor group.

The sequence was collected from a man younger than 35 in good health. What was sequenced was naive CD4+ T cells sorted from blood. The sample's subset: CD45RA+ positively selected. The chain uses TRBV21-1 and TRBJ2-7; no DNA check was done on the table's D call, TRBD2. TRBV21-1 corresponds to a pseudogene. The CDR3 loop is CASSKRGLAGVYEQYF. The DNA of the CDR3 is TGTGCCAGCAGCAAGAGGGGACTAGCGGGAGTATACGAGCAGTACTTC.